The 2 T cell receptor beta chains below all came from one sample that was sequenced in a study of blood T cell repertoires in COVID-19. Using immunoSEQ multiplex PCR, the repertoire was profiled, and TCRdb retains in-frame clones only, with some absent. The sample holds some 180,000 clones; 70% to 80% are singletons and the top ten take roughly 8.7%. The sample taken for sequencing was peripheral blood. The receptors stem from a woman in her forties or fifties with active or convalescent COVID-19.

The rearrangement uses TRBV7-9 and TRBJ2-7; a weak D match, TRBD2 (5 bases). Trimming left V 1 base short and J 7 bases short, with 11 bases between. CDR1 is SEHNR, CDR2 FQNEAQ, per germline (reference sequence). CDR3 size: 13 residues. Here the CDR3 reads CASSLERLGEQYF. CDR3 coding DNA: TGTGCCAGCAGCTTAGAGCGGCTGGGGGAGCAGTACTTC.

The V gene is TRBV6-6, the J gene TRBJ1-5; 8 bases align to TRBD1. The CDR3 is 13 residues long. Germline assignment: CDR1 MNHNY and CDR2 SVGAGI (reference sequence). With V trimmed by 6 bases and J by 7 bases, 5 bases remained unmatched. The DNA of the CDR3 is TGTGCCAGCAGCGACAGGGGTATCCAGCCCCAGCATTTT. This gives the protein CASSDRGIQPQHF.